These 17 T cell receptor beta chains were all obtained from the same sample, sequenced in a study of T cells after yellow fever vaccination. TCRdb re-analysed the 5' RACE reads in MiXCR, keeping a single row per CDR3 protein. Of hundreds of thousands of distinct CDR3 sequences listed, 8.5% to 10% are singletons. The sequencing here drew on CD4+ T cells sorted from PBMCs, taken 5 days after the yellow fever booster vaccination. All receptors come from a young man who received the YFV17D yellow fever vaccine.

V is TRBV6-6 and J is TRBJ1-6; D is uncertain. Trimming stripped 4 bases from V and 8 bases from J, with 9 bases between. The CDR3 is made up of 13 amino acids. CDR1 is MNHNY and CDR2 is SVGAGI in the germline V gene (reference sequence). The CDR3 DNA reads TGTGCCAGCAGTTCCTCTACGTATTCACCCCTCCACTTT. Amino acids: CASSSSTYSPLHF.

This chain connects TRBV28 to TRBJ2-6, with D possibly being TRBD1 (6 bases). Germline CDR1 MDHEN, CDR2 SYDVKM. The CDR3 length is 15 residues. V was pared by 4 bases and J by 4 bases, with 11 bases between. The CDR3 spells CASSSTGLGANVLTF. The CDR3 DNA reads TGTGCCAGCAGTTCGACAGGCTTGGGGGCCAACGTCCTGACTTTC.

The rearrangement joins TRBV5-4 to TRBJ2-5; TRBD2 agrees at 13 bases. Trimming cost V 4 bases and J 7 bases; bases outside gene matches: 10. Germline V gives CDR1 SGHNT, CDR2 YYREEE (reference sequence). The CDR3 is 16 residues long. CDR3 sequence (DNA): TGTGCCAGCAGCCCAAGGACTAGCGGGGGCCAGGGGACCCAGTACTTC. This translates into CASSPRTSGGQGTQYF.

This clonotype was recorded a few times. The chain combines TRBV19 with TRBJ1-2, with 9 bases aligning to TRBD1. Germline V lookup: CDR1 LNHDA, CDR2 SQIVND (reference sequence). V shed 6 bases, J shed 3 bases, and the junction held 5 bases outside the gene matches. This CDR3 region has 14 residues. CDR3 region: CASRQGAVDYGYTF. CDR3 nucleotide sequence: TGTGCCAGTAGACAGGGGGCGGTGGACTATGGCTACACCTTC.

This clonotype showed up many times. The chain joins TRBV7-9 to TRBJ1-2; D perhaps matches TRBD1 (6 bases). CDR1 is SEHNR, CDR2 FQNEAQ, per germline (reference sequence). V dropped 0 bases and J dropped 4 bases, with 15 bases sitting between them. The CDR3 consists of 16 residues. The CDR3 loop reads CASSLARGRGAYGYTF. CDR3 DNA: TGTGCCAGCAGCTTAGCGCGAGGCAGGGGAGCCTATGGCTACACCTTC.

The chain couples TRBV2 to TRBJ2-7; 8 bases align to TRBD2. The V gene's germline CDR1 is SNHLY and CDR2 FYNNEI. The CDR3 has 16 amino acids. The V segment lost 6 bases and the J segment 5 bases; nucleotides outside the gene matches: 15. In DNA, the CDR3 is TGTGCCAGCAGGGGATCCCTCCGGGGGGGAAAAAACGAGCAGTACGTC. As protein: CASRGSLRGGKNEQYV.

The chain recombines TRBV11-3 with TRBJ2-5, with D unclear. V was shortened by 5 bases and J by 2 bases, with 15 bases between the two germline ends. Germline values: CDR1 SGHNT, CDR2 YENEEA. This CDR3 is built from 15 residues. The CDR3, as DNA: TGTGCCAGCAGCCCTGGACGGGTGGCGCAAGAGACCCAGTACTTC. This encodes CASSPGRVAQETQYF.

This clonotype was seen once. Since a much larger clone is just one base distant, this may be a read error. V gene TRBV5-6 combines with J gene TRBJ2-7, with 8 bases lining up with TRBD1. The CDR3 has 15 amino acids. From germline, CDR1 is SGHDT and CDR2 YYEEEE. CDR3 DNA: TGTGCCAGCAGCTTGGCCTACAGGGGGTCCTACGAGCAGTTCGTC. Translated, it gives CASSLAYRGSYEQFV.

The chain employs TRBV7-2 and TRBJ2-3; 10 bases are a match to TRBD2. This CDR3 has 15 amino acids. Unmatched junction bases numbered 9, after V lost 8 bases and J lost 4 bases. Germline lookup yields CDR1 SGHTA and CDR2 FQGNSA. CDR3 nucleotides: TGTGCCAGCGTAGGGGGACTAGCGTCTGCAGATACGCAGTATTTT. Protein product: CASVGGLASADTQYF. Using reference TRBV7-2 and TRBJ2-3 for the parts outside the CDR3, the full variable domain is GAGVSQSPSNKVTEKGKDVELRCDPISGHTALYWYRQSLGQGLEFLIYFQGNSAPDKSGLPSDRFSAERTGGSVSTLTIQRTQQEDSAVYLCASVGGLASADTQYFGPGTRLTVL.

This clonotype was detected a few times. The CDR3 sequence is CASRSTSGGSYTQYF. CDR3 DNA: TGTGCCAGCAGATCGACTAGCGGGGGAAGTTATACGCAGTATTTT. The chain combines TRBV6-2 or TRBV6-3 with TRBJ2-3, with TRBD2 matching 12 bases. V lost 6 bases to trimming and J lost 7 bases; unmatched junction nucleotides: 8. The CDR3 is 15 residues long. CDR1 is MNHEY, CDR2 SVGEGT, per germline.

The chain couples TRBV19 to TRBJ1-1; D perhaps matches TRBD1 (5 bases). The V gene lost 3 bases and the J gene lost 5 bases, with 10 bases spanning the gap. CDR1 is LNHDA, CDR2 SQIVND, per germline (reference sequence). The CDR3 length is 13 residues. CDR3 DNA: TGTGCCAGTAGTATCACAGGAGAAACTGAAGCTTTCTTT. Its translation: CASSITGETEAFF.

This clonotype was observed a handful of times. V is TRBV20-1 and J is TRBJ1-6; 9 nucleotides match TRBD1. Trimming cost V 3 bases and J 6 bases; bases outside gene matches: 3. The CDR3 totals 14 residues. Germline V gene lookup returns CDR1 DFQATT and CDR2 SNEGSKA (reference sequence). The CDR3 loop is CSASRDRANSPLHF. The CDR3 region has the DNA TGCAGTGCTAGCCGGGACAGGGCTAATTCACCCCTCCACTTT.

This clonotype was seen at least ten times. The chain has TRBV7-9 and TRBJ1-1; D is undetermined. Trimming removed 3 bases from V and 10 bases from J, with 9 bases in between. Germline CDR1 SEHNR, CDR2 FQNEAQ (reference sequence). The CDR3 length is 11 residues. This chain's CDR3 is CASSLGRGAFF. Here the CDR3 DNA reads TGTGCCAGCAGCTTGGGCCGTGGAGCTTTCTTT. Full variable domain (missing parts from reference TRBV7-9 and TRBJ1-1): DTGVSQNPRHKITKRGQNVTFRCDPISEHNRLYWYRQTLGQGPEFLTYFQNEAQLEKSRLLSDRFSAERPKGSFSTLEIQRTEQGDSAMYLCASSLGRGAFFGQGTRLTVV.

DNA of the CDR3: TGTGCCATCAGTGACGCGGGGGTCTATGGCTACACCTTC. The encoded protein is CAISDAGVYGYTF. The chain is built from TRBV10-3 and TRBJ1-2, with D possibly TRBD1 on 5 matching bases. Trimming pared 3 bases from V and 4 bases from J, leaving 9 bases between. The CDR3 spans 13 residues. Germline V gene sequence: CDR1 ENHRY, CDR2 SYGVKD.

This clonotype was observed many times. This sequence joins TRBV5-1 and TRBJ1-2; D perhaps matches TRBD1 (5 bases). Trimming cost V 4 bases and J 4 bases, with 17 bases left between them. Germline-derived CDR1 and CDR2 are SGHRS and YFSETQ. CDR3 length: 15 residues. The CDR3 loop reads CASSAGMGHLYGYTF. For the CDR3, the DNA is TGCGCCAGCAGCGCCGGGATGGGGCACCTCTATGGCTACACCTTC.

The gene calls are TRBV6-2 or TRBV6-3 and TRBJ1-1; D might be TRBD1 (5 bases). The ends were cut back, 5 bases at V and 1 base at J, with 8 bases in the middle. In germline, CDR1 is MNHEY, CDR2 SVGEGT. This CDR3 is 13 amino acids long. The CDR3 nucleotides read TGTGCCAGCAGTCGCAGGGAGAACACTGAAGCTTTCTTT. This gives the protein CASSRRENTEAFF.

J is TRBJ2-1 and V is TRBV20-1, with 8 nucleotides matching TRBD2. Trimming at V came to 5 bases and at J to 5 bases, leaving 5 bases not matched to a gene. This CDR3 contains 13 residues. CDR1 is DFQATT and CDR2 is SNEGSKA in the germline V gene (reference sequence). The CDR3 reads CSAPGGTNNEQFF. In nucleotides, the CDR3 is TGCAGTGCTCCGGGGGGGACCAACAATGAGCAGTTCTTC.